This is a list of T cell receptor beta chains from one sample in a study of cytomegalovirus exposure and HLA in healthy donors. Produced via immunoSEQ multiplex PCR; TCRdb's table is partial and in-frame only. This table holds roughly 150,000 clones, 85% to 90% found once. The sequenced sample was PBMCs. These receptors were collected from a man aged 18 to 29 in good health and CMV-seronegative. Both conserved end residues are trimmed from each CDR3.

v_call	cdr3_length	j_call	cdr3_aa
TRBV7-7	11	TRBJ2-1	ASSSDSHNEQF
TRBV7-2	15	TRBJ2-7	ASSQGTSGTYPYEQY
TRBV6-6	12	TRBJ1-1	ASSLNQQGAEAF
TRBV7-9	15	TRBJ2-1	ASSLPLAGAFLNEQF
TRBV6-5	13	TRBJ1-2	ASSYSDSTNYGYT
TRBV7-2	11	TRBJ1-2	ASSPGQNYGYT
TRBV28	13	TRBJ2-7	ASSSDRGGTYEQY
TRBV11-2	10	TRBJ1-2	ASSLESSGYT
TRBV19	14	TRBJ2-1	ASSIGRLAGVNEQF
TRBV7-9	13	TRBJ2-5	ASSSGTVPEETQY
TRBV18	13	TRBJ2-1	ASSPQDSGIDEQF
TRBV19	13	TRBJ1-6	ASSLLDNYNSPLH
TRBV2	14	TRBJ2-3	ASSTEGSGRTDTQY
TRBV27	14	TRBJ1-5	ASSLRQGVSNQPQH
TRBV6-1	11	TRBJ2-7	ASSYAGIYEQY
TRBV5-1	13	TRBJ1-6	ASSLGQGGNSPLH
TRBV6-5	12	TRBJ2-5	ASSYSGGGETQY
TRBV1	12	TRBJ1-5	TSSQDRGKLPQH
TRBV5-4	14	TRBJ2-2	ASSDPTGANTGELF